This TCR beta chain appears in the sequencing data of a study of blood T cell repertoires in COVID-19. For the study at large: Acute and convalescent COVID-19 samples came from the United States, Italy and Spain.

Details on this clone: This specimen includes other DNA sequences encoding the same CDR3.

There are 14 residues in the CDR3. Trimming shortened V by 1 base and J by 4 bases, and 11 bases separated the two germline ends. Germline CDR1 and CDR2: SEHNR and FQNEAQ (reference sequence). Original processing methods: The assay estimated nucleated cells by amplifying reference gene primers. Some clones are missing from TCRdb's copy, which holds only in-frame ones; the method was immunoSEQ multiplex PCR. V and J calls and clone size are as listed in that table; D and trimming were resolved from the DNA. The data hold 200,000 to 250,000 clones, with roughly four fifths observed a single time. The sequence came from a woman aged 45-60 years with active or convalescent COVID-19. Input material: peripheral blood. The chain joins TRBV7-9 to TRBJ2-7, with D tentatively TRBD2 (6 bases). CDR3 sequence (DNA): TGTGCCAGCAGCTTAGACGGGGGACGATACGAGCAGTACGTC. Protein sequence: CASSLDGGRYEQYV.